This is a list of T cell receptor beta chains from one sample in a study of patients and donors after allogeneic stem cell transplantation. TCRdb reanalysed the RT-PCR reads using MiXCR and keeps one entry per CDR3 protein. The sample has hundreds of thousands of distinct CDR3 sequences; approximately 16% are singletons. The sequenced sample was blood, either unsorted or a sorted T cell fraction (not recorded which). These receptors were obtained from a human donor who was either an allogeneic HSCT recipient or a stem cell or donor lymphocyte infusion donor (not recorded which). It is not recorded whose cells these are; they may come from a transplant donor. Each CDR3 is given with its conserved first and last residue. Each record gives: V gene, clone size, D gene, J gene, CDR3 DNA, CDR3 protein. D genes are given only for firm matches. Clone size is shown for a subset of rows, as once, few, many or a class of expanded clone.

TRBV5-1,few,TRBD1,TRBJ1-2,TGCGCCAGCAGCTTAACAGGGGGCGACGGCTACACCTTC,CASSLTGGDGYTF
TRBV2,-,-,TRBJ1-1,TGTGCCAGCAGTGAGAACGCCCCGGGCGCTTTCTTT,CASSENAPGAFF
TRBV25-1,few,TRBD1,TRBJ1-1,TGTGCCAGCAGTCTATTACAGGGGGCGAGCACTGAAGCTTTCTTT,CASSLLQGASTEAFF
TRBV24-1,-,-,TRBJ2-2,TGTGCCACCAGCACCCAGGGAACCGGGGAGCTGTTTTTT,CATSTQGTGELFF
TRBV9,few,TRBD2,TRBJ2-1,TGTGCCAGCAGCTTCACCGGGACTACTTCGTTTGGCAATGAGCAGTTCTTC,CASSFTGTTSFGNEQFF
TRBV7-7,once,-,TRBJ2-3,TGTGCCAGCAGCTTAGGGGGCAGGAAAACAGATACGCAGTATTTT,CASSLGGRKTDTQYF
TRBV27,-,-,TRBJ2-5,TGTGCCAGCACTTCCGGGGGCCGGGGGGCCCAGTACTTC,CASTSGGRGAQYF
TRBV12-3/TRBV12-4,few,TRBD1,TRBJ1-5,TGTGCCAGCAGTCCGGGACAGCCTAATCAGCCCCAGCATTTT,CASSPGQPNQPQHF
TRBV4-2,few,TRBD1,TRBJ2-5,TGTGCCAGCAGCCAAGTCACCGGGACAGGGGGGAGGCAAGAGACCCAGTACTTC,CASSQVTGTGGRQETQYF
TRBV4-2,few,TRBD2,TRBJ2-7,TGTGCCAGCAGCCAACTAGCGGGAAGCTCCTACGAGCAGTACTTC,CASSQLAGSSYEQYF
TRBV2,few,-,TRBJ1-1,TGTGCCAGCAGTGAATTGGCCCGGGGCACTGAAGCTTTCTTT,CASSELARGTEAFF
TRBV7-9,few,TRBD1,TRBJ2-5,TGTGCCAGCAGCAGTCCGGGACAGGGGAGGGAAGAGACCCAGTACTTC,CASSSPGQGREETQYF
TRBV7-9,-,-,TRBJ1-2,TGTGCCAGCAGCTTAGAGCGGCAGGCCCTACGAGGCTACACCTTC,CASSLERQALRGYTF